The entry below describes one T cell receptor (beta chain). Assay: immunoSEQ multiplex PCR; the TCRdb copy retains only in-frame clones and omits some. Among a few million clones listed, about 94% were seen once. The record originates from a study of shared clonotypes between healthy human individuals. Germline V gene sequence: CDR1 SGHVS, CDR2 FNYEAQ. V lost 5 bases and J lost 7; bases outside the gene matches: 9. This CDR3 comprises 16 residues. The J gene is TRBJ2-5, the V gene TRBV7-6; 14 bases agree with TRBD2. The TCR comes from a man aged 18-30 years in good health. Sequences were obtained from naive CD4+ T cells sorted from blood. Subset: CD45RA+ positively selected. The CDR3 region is CASSPATSGGAGTQYF. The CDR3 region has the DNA TGTGCCAGCAGCCCCGCGACTAGCGGGGGGGCAGGGACCCAGTACTTC.